The 24 T cell receptor beta chains below were found in one sample sequenced in a study of blood T cell repertoires in COVID-19. TCRdb keeps only in-frame clones here, not all; method: immunoSEQ multiplex PCR. The profile shows approximately 100,000 clones, 69% of them singletons. Input material: peripheral blood. The source is a man older than 75 with acute or convalescent COVID-19.

The CDR3 DNA reads as TGTGCCAGCAGCCCTGAGGGGGGGCTGGAGACCCAGTACTTC. Its translation: CASSPEGGLETQYF. V and J are TRBV7-9 and TRBJ2-5; D is possibly TRBD2 (7 bases). Trimming cost V 5 bases and J 5 bases, with 15 bases left between them. CDR3 length: 14 residues. Germline loops: CDR1 SEHNR, CDR2 FQNEAQ (reference sequence).

V is TRBV7-9 and J is TRBJ1-6, with 10 bases fitting TRBD1. V gave up 3 bases and J gave up 3 bases; unmatched junction bases: 2. Germline loops: CDR1 SEHNR, CDR2 FQNEAQ (reference sequence). The CDR3 extends over 16 amino acids. The CDR3 reads CASSLDRGFYNSPLHF. As DNA, the CDR3 is TGTGCCAGCAGCTTGGACAGGGGGTTCTATAATTCACCCCTCCACTTT.

The rearrangement joins TRBV29-1 to TRBJ2-3, with D perhaps TRBD1 (5 bases). Germline-derived CDR1 and CDR2 are SQVTM and ANQGSEA. The CDR3 extends over 14 amino acids. V was clipped by 7 bases and J by 1 base, with 15 bases between them. The CDR3 DNA is TGCAGCGCCTCAAGGGGCGGCGGCACAGATACGCAGTATTTT. This encodes CSASRGGGTDTQYF.

This clone appeared many times. The chain combines TRBV18 with TRBJ1-1; D possibly corresponds to TRBD1 (6 bases). From germline, CDR1 is KGHSH and CDR2 LQKENI. The V end lost 3 bases, the J end lost 3 bases, and 11 bases lay between the germline ends. The length of the CDR3 is 14 residues. CDR3 nucleotides: TGTGCCAGCTCACCCGGGGGGGGGCACACTGAAGCTTTCTTT. It specifies CASSPGGGHTEAFF. The full variable domain, with the rest looked up from reference TRBV18 and TRBJ1-1, is NAGVMQNPRHLVRRRGQEARLRCSPMKGHSHVYWYRQLPEEGLKFMVYLQKENIIDESGMPKERFSAEFPKEGPSILRIQQVVRGDSAAYFCASSPGGGHTEAFFGQGTRLTVV.

This clone has just one count. This chain joins TRBV9 and TRBJ1-5; no definite D call. The CDR3 spans 18 residues. Per the germline V gene, CDR1 is SGDLS and CDR2 is YYNGEE. V lost 4 bases, J lost 7 bases, and 27 bases lay in between. The DNA for the CDR3 is TGTGCCAGCAGCCCCCCAGAGGTTGGGAGCCTGGCTGGCCAGCCCCAGCATTTT. It specifies CASSPPEVGSLAGQPQHF.

This clone was found a few times. V gene TRBV9 combines with J gene TRBJ2-7; a possible D gene is TRBD1 (6 bases). The CDR3 length is 13 residues. V dropped 2 bases and J dropped 9 bases, with 15 bases sitting between them. The germline V gene has CDR1 SGDLS and CDR2 YYNGEE. CDR3 nucleotide sequence: TGTGCCAGCAGCGTTATACCGGGACAAGGGCAGTACTTC. It codes for CASSVIPGQGQYF. Combining the CDR3 with reference TRBV9 and TRBJ2-7 gives the whole variable domain DSGVTQTPKHLITATGQRVTLRCSPRSGDLSVYWYQQSLDQGLQFLIQYYNGEERAKGNILERFSAQQFPDLHSELNLSSLELGDSALYFCASSVIPGQGQYFGPGTRLTVT.

The chain joins TRBV9 to TRBJ1-2; D uncertain. This CDR3 is built from 14 residues. V lost 0 bases and J 4 bases, leaving 10 bases between the germline ends. Germline-derived CDR1 and CDR2 are SGDLS and YYNGEE. The CDR3 region is CASSVVADSYGYTF. The CDR3 nucleotides are TGTGCCAGCAGCGTAGTAGCAGATTCCTATGGCTACACCTTC.

The chain links TRBV23-1 to TRBJ1-1, with D unresolved. TRBV23-1 is flagged as an ORF with uncertain function. V lost 4 bases and J lost 6, with 18 bases in between. This CDR3 is 15 amino acids long. CDR3 sequence reads: CASSRRHPVQPEAFF. In DNA, the CDR3 is TGCGCCAGCAGTCGGCGACATCCAGTACAGCCTGAAGCTTTCTTT.

This clone was observed a few times. The V gene is TRBV7-9, the J gene TRBJ2-5; D is perhaps TRBD1 (6 bases). The V end lost 5 bases, the J end lost 7 bases, and 26 bases lay between the germline ends. The length of the CDR3 is 17 residues. Germline CDR1 and CDR2: SEHNR and FQNEAQ (reference sequence). This CDR3 reads CASSADPGHLIRGTQYF. CDR3 DNA: TGTGCCAGCAGCGCAGATCCGGGACACCTTATACGGGGGACCCAGTACTTC.

V and J are TRBV7-3 and TRBJ1-1; TRBD1 matches at 7 bases. CDR3 size: 14 residues. Germline V gene data show CDR1 as SGHTA and CDR2 as FQGTGA. V trimming: 4 bases; J trimming: 4 bases; junction bases outside the gene matches: 6. This CDR3 is CASSSTGVGTEAFF. CDR3 DNA: TGTGCCAGCAGCTCCACAGGGGTAGGCACTGAAGCTTTCTTT. Full variable domain (missing parts from reference TRBV7-3 and TRBJ1-1): GAGVSQTPSNKVTEKGKYVELRCDPISGHTALYWYRQSLGQGPEFLIYFQGTGAADDSGLPNDRFFAVRPEGSVSTLKIQRTERGDSAVYLCASSSTGVGTEAFFGQGTRLTVV.

The chain employs TRBV29-1 and TRBJ1-3; no definite D call. With 6 bases removed from V and 4 bases from J, the gap between germline ends came to 16 bases. This CDR3 region has 14 residues. Germline V gives CDR1 SQVTM, CDR2 ANQGSEA. The CDR3 loop is CSVGGLAGGNTIYF. The CDR3 DNA reads as TGCAGCGTCGGCGGCCTCGCGGGAGGAAACACCATATATTTT. Filled out from reference TRBV29-1 and TRBJ1-3, the complete variable domain reads SAVISQKPSRDICQRGTSLTIQCQVDSQVTMMFWYRQQPGQSLTLIATANQGSEATYESGFVIDKFPISRPNLTFSTLTVSNMSPEDSSIYLCSVGGLAGGNTIYFGEGSWLTVV.

This chain uses TRBV11-3 with TRBJ2-6, with D unclear. The germline CDR1 and CDR2 sequences are SGHNT and YENEEA. CDR3 length equals 13 residues. V was trimmed by 3 bases and J by 3 bases, leaving 3 bases between them. The CDR3, as DNA: TGTGCCAGCAGCTTCGGTGGGGCCAACGTCCTGACTTTC. Residues: CASSFGGANVLTF.

The chain combines TRBV4-3 with TRBJ2-7, with D perhaps matching TRBD1 (5 bases). The germline V and J ends were trimmed by 0 bases and 4 bases, with 10 bases remaining between them. In germline, CDR1 is LGHNA, CDR2 YSLEER. The CDR3 spans 14 residues. The CDR3 DNA sequence: TGCGCCAGCAGCCAAGAAACAGGTTGGTACGAGCAGTACTTC. This translates into CASSQETGWYEQYF.

V gene TRBV7-9 combines with J gene TRBJ2-2; tentatively, D is TRBD1 (6 bases). V lost 5 bases, J lost 6 bases, and 13 bases lay in between. CDR1 and CDR2 (germline): SEHNR, FQNEAQ (reference sequence). The CDR3 has 14 residues. CDR3 region: CASSPREGAGELFF. CDR3 DNA: TGTGCCAGCAGCCCCCGAGAGGGGGCCGGGGAGCTGTTTTTT.

This clone was seen more than once but under ten times. The chain couples TRBV5-1 to TRBJ2-1, with 8 bases lining up with TRBD2. Germline V gene sequence: CDR1 SGHRS, CDR2 YFSETQ. CDR3 length: 15 amino acids. The trim removed 5 bases at V and 0 bases at J, leaving 4 bases unmatched. CDR3 sequence: CASRIAGSSYNEQFF. The CDR3 DNA reads as TGCGCCAGCAGAATAGCGGGATCCTCCTACAATGAGCAGTTCTTC.

This clone occurred once. As DNA, the CDR3 is TGTGCCAGCAGCTCCAACGGGGGAAATTCACCCCTCCACTTT. This encodes CASSSNGGNSPLHF. V usage is TRBV3-1 (or the pseudogene TRBV3-2) and J usage is TRBJ1-6; D perhaps matches TRBD1 (5 bases). Trimming removed 5 bases from V and 7 bases from J, with 12 bases in between. Per the germline V gene, CDR1 is LGHDT and CDR2 is YNNKEL (reference sequence). The length of the CDR3 is 14 residues.

The CDR3, as DNA: TGTGCCAGCAGCCCACGGGACAGGCTCTACGAGCAGTACTTC. It specifies CASSPRDRLYEQYF. This chain links TRBV9 with TRBJ2-7, with 8 positions matching TRBD1. CDR3 length: 14 residues. V was pared by 4 bases and J by 3 bases, with 6 bases of the junction left unmatched. From germline, CDR1 is SGDLS and CDR2 YYNGEE.

The chain employs TRBV9 and TRBJ2-3, with 7 bases aligning to TRBD2. Germline V gene lookup returns CDR1 SGDLS and CDR2 YYNGEE. This CDR3 spans 15 amino acids. V dropped 6 bases and J dropped 2; count of bases not matched to a gene: 9. CDR3 sequence: CASTVSGLNTDTQYF. In DNA, the CDR3 is TGTGCCAGCACCGTTAGCGGGCTTAACACAGATACGCAGTATTTT.

The chain joins TRBV2 to TRBJ1-6; 8 bases agree with TRBD1. V lost 6 bases to trimming and J lost 6 bases; unmatched junction nucleotides: 7. This CDR3 spans 15 amino acids. Per germline, CDR1 SNHLY and CDR2 FYNNEI. In nucleotides, the CDR3 is TGTGCCAGCAGGGGGCAGGGGGCAAGTAATTCACCCCTCCACTTT. Its protein product is CASRGQGASNSPLHF.

This clone has more than one count but fewer than ten. J is TRBJ2-1 and V is TRBV29-1; 7 bases map to TRBD1. The CDR3 sequence is 15 residues long. The J segment lost 1 base and the V segment lost 6 bases, leaving 9 bases of the junction unmatched. Germline-derived CDR1 and CDR2 are SQVTM and ANQGSEA. The CDR3 is CSVPDRDRSYNEQFF. The CDR3 region has the DNA TGCAGCGTCCCTGACAGGGACCGGTCCTACAATGAGCAGTTCTTC.

This rearrangement joins TRBV19 to TRBJ2-2; the match to TRBD2 covers 8 bases. The J segment lost 0 bases and the V segment lost 7 bases, leaving 4 bases of the junction unmatched. The CDR3 length is 15 residues. Germline CDR1 and CDR2: LNHDA and SQIVND (reference sequence). Here the CDR3 DNA reads TGTGCCAGTATTGGGGGACTAGCGAACACCGGGGAGCTGTTTTTT. It is translated as CASIGGLANTGELFF.

This clone was seen only once. This chain uses TRBV7-9 with TRBJ1-1; D gene unclear. Trimming shortened V by 4 bases and J by 4 bases, and 16 bases separated the two germline ends. Per germline, CDR1 SEHNR and CDR2 FQNEAQ (reference sequence). The CDR3 has 15 amino acids. The CDR3, as DNA: TGTGCCAGCAGCTCCCCAGGTTCGGGGATCACTGAAGCTTTCTTT. Translating it yields CASSSPGSGITEAFF.

This clone has only a few counts. V gene TRBV5-4 combines with J gene TRBJ2-5; a possible D gene is TRBD2 (5 bases). The CDR3 loop spans 15 amino acids. V was cut by 4 bases and J by 5 bases, with 18 bases left in between. The V gene's germline CDR1 is SGHNT and CDR2 YYREEE (reference sequence). The CDR3 spells CASSAGPGVLETQYF. Here the CDR3 DNA reads TGTGCCAGCAGCGCCGGTCCCGGGGTGTTGGAGACCCAGTACTTC.

The chain employs TRBV10-3 and TRBJ2-3; TRBD2 aligns across 9 bases. Looked up from germline, CDR1 is ENHRY and CDR2 is SYGVKD. V shed 4 bases and J 7 bases; nucleotides not matched to a gene: 3. The CDR3 length is 13 residues. The CDR3, as DNA: TGTGCCATCAGTGGGACTAGCGTACATACGCAGTATTTT. It specifies CAISGTSVHTQYF.